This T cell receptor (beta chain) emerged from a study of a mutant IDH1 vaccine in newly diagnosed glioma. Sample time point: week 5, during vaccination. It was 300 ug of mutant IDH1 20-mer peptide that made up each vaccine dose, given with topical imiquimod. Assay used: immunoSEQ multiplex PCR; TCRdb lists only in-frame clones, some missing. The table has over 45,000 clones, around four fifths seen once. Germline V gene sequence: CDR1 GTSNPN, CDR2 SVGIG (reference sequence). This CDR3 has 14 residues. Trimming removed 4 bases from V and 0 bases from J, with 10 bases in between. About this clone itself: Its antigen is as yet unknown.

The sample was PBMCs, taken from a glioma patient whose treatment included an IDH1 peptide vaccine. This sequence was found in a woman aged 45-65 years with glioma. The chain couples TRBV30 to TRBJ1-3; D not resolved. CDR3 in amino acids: CAWKRVFSGNTIYF. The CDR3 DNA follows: TGTGCCTGGAAAAGAGTTTTCTCTGGAAACACCATATATTTT.